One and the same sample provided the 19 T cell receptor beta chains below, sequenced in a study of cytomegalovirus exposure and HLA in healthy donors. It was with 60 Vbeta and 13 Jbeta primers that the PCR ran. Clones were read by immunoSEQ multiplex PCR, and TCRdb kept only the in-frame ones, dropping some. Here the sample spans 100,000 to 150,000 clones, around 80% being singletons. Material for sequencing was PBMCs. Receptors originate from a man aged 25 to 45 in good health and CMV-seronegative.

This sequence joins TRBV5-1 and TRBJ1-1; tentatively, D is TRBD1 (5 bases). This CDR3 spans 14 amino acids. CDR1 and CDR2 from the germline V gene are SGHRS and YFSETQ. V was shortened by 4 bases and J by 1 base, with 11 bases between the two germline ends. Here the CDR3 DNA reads TGCGCCAGCAGCAGACAGACAAAGAACACTGAAGCTTTCTTT. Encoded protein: CASSRQTKNTEAFF.

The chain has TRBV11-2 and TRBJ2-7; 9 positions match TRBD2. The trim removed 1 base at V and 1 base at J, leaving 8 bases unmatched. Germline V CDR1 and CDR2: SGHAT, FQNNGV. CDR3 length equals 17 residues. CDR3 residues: CASSLGGTSGGSYEQYF. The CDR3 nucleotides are TGTGCCAGCAGCTTAGGAGGGACAAGCGGGGGGTCCTACGAGCAGTACTTC.

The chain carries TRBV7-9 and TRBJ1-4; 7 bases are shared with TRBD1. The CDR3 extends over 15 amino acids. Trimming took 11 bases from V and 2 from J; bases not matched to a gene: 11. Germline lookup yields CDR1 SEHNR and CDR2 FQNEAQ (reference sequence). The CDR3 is CASQTGRSTNEKLFF. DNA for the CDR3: TGTGCCTCTCAGACAGGGAGATCTACTAATGAAAAACTGTTTTTT. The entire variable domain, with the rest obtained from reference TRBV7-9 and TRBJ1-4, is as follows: DTGVSQNPRHKITKRGQNVTFRCDPISEHNRLYWYRQTLGQGPEFLTYFQNEAQLEKSRLLSDRFSAERPKGSFSTLEIQRTEQGDSAMYLCASQTGRSTNEKLFFGSGTQLSVL.

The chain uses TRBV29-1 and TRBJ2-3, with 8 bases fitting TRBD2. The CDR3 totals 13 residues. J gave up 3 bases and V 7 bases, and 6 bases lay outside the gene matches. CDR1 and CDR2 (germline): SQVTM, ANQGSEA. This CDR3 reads CSADGGGTDTQYF. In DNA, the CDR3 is TGCAGCGCCGACGGGGGGGGGACAGATACGCAGTATTTT.

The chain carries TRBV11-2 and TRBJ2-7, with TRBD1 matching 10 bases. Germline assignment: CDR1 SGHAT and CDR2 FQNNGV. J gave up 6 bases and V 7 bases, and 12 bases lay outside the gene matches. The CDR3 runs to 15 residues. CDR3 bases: TGTGCCAGCACCGTAGGTCCGACAGGGGGCAGCGAGCAGTACTTC. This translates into CASTVGPTGGSEQYF.

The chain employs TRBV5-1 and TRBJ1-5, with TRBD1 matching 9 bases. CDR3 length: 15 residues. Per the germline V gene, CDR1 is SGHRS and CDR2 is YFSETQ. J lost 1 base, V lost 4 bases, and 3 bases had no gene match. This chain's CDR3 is CASSLGTGSNQPQHF. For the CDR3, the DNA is TGCGCCAGCAGCCTAGGGACAGGGAGCAATCAGCCCCAGCATTTT. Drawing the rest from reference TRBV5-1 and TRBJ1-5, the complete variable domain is KAGVTQTPRYLIKTRGQQVTLSCSPISGHRSVSWYQQTPGQGLQFLFEYFSETQRNKGNFPGRFSGRQFSNSRSEMNVSTLELGDSALYLCASSLGTGSNQPQHFGDGTRLSIL.

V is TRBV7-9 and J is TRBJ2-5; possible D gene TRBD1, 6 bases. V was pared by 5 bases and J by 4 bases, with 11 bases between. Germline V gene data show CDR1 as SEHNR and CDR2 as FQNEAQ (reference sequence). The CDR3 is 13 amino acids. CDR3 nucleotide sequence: TGTGCCAGCAGCATTCGGACAGCAGAGACCCAGTACTTC. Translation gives CASSIRTAETQYF.

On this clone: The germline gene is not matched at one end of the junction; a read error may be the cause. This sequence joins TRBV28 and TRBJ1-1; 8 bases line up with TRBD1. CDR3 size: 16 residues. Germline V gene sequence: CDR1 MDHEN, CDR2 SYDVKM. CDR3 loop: CASSFSQGAVNTEAFF. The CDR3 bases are TGTGCCAGCAGTTTTAGTCAGGGGGCGGTGAATACTGAAGCTTTCTTT.

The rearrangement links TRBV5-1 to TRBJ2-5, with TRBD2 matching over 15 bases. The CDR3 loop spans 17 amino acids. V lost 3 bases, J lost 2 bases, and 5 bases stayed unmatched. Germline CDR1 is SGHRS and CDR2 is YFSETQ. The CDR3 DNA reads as TGCGCCAGCAGCTCCGGGACTAGCGGGGGGTCACAAGAGACCCAGTACTTC. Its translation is CASSSGTSGGSQETQYF. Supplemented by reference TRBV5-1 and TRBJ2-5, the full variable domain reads KAGVTQTPRYLIKTRGQQVTLSCSPISGHRSVSWYQQTPGQGLQFLFEYFSETQRNKGNFPGRFSGRQFSNSRSEMNVSTLELGDSALYLCASSSGTSGGSQETQYFGPGTRLLVL.

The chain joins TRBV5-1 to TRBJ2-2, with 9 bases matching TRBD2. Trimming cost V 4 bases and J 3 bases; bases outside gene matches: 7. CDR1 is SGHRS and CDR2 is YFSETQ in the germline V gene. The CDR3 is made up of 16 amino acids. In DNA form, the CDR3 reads TGCGCCAGCAGCCCAGGGGTAGCGGGGGACACCGGGGAGCTGTTTTTT. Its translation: CASSPGVAGDTGELFF.

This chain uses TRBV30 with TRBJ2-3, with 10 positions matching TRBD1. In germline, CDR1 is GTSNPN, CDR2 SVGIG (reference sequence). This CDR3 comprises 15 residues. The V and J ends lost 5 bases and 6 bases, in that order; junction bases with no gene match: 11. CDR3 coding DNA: TGTGCCTGGCGGCGATTAGGGACAGGGGCGGATACGCAGTATTTT. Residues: CAWRRLGTGADTQYF. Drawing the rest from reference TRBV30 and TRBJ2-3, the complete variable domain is SQTIHQWPATLVQPVGSPLSLECTVEGTSNPNLYWYRQAAGRGLQLLFYSVGIGQISSEVPQNLSASRPQDRQFILSSKKLLLSDSGFYLCAWRRLGTGADTQYFGPGTRLTVL.

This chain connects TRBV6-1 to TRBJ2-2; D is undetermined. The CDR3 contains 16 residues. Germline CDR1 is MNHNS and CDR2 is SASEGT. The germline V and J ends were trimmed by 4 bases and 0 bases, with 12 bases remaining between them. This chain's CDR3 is CASSARRAPNTGELFF. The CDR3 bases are TGTGCCAGCAGTGCCAGGCGAGCCCCGAACACCGGGGAGCTGTTTTTT.

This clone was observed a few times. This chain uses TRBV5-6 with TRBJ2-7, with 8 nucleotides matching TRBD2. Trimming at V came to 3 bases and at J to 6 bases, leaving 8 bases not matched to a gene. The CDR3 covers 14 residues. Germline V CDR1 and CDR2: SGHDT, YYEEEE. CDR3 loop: CASSWGSGSAEQYF. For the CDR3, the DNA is TGTGCCAGCAGCTGGGGGAGCGGGAGTGCCGAGCAGTACTTC.

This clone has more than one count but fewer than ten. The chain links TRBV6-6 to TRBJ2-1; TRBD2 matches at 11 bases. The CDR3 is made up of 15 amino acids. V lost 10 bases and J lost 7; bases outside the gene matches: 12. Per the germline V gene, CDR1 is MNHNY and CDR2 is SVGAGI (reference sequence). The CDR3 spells CATFQTSGKGNEQFF. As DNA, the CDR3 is TGTGCCACTTTCCAGACTAGCGGGAAGGGGAATGAGCAGTTCTTC.

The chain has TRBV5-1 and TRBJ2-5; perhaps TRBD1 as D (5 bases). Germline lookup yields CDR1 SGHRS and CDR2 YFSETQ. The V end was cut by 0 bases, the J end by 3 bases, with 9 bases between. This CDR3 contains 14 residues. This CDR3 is CASSLGQGKETQYF. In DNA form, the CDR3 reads TGCGCCAGCAGCTTGGGGCAGGGTAAAGAGACCCAGTACTTC.

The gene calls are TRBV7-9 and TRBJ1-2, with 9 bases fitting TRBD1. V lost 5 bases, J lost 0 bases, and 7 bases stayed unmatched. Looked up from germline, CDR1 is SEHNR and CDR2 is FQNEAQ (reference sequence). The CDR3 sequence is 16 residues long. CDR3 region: CASSGTDRGANYGYTF. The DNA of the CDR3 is TGTGCCAGCAGCGGGACGGACAGGGGAGCTAACTATGGCTACACCTTC. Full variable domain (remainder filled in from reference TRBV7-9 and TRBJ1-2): DTGVSQNPRHKITKRGQNVTFRCDPISEHNRLYWYRQTLGQGPEFLTYFQNEAQLEKSRLLSDRFSAERPKGSFSTLEIQRTEQGDSAMYLCASSGTDRGANYGYTFGSGTRLTVV.

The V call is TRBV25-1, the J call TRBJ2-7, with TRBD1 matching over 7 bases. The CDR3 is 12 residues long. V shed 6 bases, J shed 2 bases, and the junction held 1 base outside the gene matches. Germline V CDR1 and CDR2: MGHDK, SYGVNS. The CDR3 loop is CASRTGAYEQYF. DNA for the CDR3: TGTGCCAGCAGAACAGGGGCCTACGAGCAGTACTTC.

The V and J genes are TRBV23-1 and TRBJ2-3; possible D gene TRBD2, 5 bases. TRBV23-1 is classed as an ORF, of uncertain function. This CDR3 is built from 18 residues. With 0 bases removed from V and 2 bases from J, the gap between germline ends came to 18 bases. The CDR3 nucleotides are TGCGCCAGCAGTCAATCGAGTGCCGCGGGCGCCCCCACAGATACGCAGTATTTT. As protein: CASSQSSAAGAPTDTQYF.

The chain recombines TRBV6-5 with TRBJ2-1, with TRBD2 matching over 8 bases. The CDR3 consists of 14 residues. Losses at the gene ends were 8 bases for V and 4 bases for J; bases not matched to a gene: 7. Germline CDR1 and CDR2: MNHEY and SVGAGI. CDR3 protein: CASVSSGRYNEQFF. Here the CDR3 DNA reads TGTGCCAGCGTGTCTAGCGGGCGATACAATGAGCAGTTCTTC.